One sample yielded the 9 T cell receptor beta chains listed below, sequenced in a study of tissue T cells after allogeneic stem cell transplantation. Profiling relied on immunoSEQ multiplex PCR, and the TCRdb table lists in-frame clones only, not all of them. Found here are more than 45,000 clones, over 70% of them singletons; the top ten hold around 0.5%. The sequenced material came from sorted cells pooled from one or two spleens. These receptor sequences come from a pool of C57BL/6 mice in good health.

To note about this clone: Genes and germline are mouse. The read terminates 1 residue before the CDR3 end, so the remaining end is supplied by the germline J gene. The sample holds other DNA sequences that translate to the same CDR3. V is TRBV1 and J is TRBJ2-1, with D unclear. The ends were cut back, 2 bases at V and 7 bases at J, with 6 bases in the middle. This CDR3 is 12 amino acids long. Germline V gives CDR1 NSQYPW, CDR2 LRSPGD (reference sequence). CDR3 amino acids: CTCSASGAEQFF. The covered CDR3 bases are TGCACCTGCAGTGCATCGGGCGCTGAGCAGTTC.

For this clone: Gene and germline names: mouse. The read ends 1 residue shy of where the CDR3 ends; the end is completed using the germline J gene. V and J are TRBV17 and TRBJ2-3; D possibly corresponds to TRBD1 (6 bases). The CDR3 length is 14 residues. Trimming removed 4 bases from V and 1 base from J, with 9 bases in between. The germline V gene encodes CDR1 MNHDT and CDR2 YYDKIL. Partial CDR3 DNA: TGTGCTAGCAGTAAAGGGGGAGGTGCAGAAACGCTGTAT. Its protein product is CASSKGGGAETLY. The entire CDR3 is CASSKGGGAETLYF.

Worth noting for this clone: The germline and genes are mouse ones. The covered CDR3 bases are TGCACCTGCAGTGGACAAAATAATTCGCCCCTCTAC. It encodes CTCSGQNNSPLY. In full, the CDR3 reads CTCSGQNNSPLYF. The rearrangement uses TRBV1 and TRBJ1-6; D not certain. From the germline J gene comes the end of the CDR3, since the read stops 1 residue before it. Being an ORF, TRBJ1-6 has a function that is uncertain. Trimming cost V 4 bases and J 5 bases, with 6 bases left between them. The germline V gene has CDR1 NSQYPW and CDR2 LRSPGD (reference sequence). The CDR3 contains 13 residues.

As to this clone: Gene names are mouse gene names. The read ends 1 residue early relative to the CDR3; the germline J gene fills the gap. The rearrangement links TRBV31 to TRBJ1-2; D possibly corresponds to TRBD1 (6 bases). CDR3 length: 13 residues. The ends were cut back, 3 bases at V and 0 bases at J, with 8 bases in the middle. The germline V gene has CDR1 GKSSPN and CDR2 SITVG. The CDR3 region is CAWRWTANSDYTF. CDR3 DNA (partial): TGTGCCTGGAGATGGACAGCAAACTCCGACTACACC. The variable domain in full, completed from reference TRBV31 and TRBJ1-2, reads AQTIHQWPVAEIKAVGSPLSLGCTIKGKSSPNLYWYWQATGGTLQQLFYSITVGQVESVVQLNLSASRPKDDQFILSTEKLLLSHSGFYLCAWRWTANSDYTFGSGTRLLVI.

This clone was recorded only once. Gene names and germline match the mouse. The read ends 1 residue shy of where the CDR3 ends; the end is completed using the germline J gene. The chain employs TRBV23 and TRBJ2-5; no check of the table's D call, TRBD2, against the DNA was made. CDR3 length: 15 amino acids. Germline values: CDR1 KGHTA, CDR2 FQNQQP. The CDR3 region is CSSSQPGGARDTQYF. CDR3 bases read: TGCTCCAGCAGTCAACCTGGGGGGGCGCGGGACACCCAGTAC.

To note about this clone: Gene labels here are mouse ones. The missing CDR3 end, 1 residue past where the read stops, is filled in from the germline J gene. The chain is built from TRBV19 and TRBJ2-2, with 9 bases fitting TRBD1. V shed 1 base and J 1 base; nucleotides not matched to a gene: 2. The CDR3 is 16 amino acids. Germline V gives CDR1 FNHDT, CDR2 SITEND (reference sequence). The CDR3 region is CASSIWTGENTGQLYF. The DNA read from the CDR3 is TGTGCCAGCAGTATATGGACAGGGGAAAACACCGGGCAGCTCTAC.

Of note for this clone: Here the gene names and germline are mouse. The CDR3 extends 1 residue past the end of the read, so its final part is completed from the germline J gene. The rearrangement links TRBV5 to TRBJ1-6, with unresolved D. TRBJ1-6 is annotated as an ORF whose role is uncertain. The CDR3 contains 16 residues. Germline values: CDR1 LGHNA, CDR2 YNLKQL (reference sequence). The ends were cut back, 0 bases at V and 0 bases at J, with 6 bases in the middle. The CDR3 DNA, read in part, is TGTGCCAGCAGCCAAGAGACATCTTCCTATAATTCGCCCCTCTAC. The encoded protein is CASSQETSSYNSPLY. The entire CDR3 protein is CASSQETSSYNSPLYF.

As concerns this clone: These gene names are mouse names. The CDR3 loop reads CTCSASLGGDTQYF. The CDR3 DNA, read in part, is TGCACCTGCAGTGCCTCACTGGGGGGAGACACCCAGTAC. The V gene is TRBV1, the J gene TRBJ2-5; 9 positions match TRBD2. The read finishes 1 residue shy of the CDR3 end, and the germline J gene is used to complete it. The V and J ends lost 3 bases and 5 bases, in that order; junction bases with no gene match: 3. There are 14 residues in the CDR3. CDR1 NSQYPW and CDR2 LRSPGD come from the germline V gene (reference sequence).

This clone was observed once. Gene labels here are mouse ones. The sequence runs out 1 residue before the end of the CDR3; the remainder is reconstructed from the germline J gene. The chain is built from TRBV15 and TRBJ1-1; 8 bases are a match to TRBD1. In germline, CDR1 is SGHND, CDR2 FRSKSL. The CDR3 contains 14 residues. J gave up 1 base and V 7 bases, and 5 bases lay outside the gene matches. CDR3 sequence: CASTGQGGNTEVFF. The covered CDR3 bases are TGTGCCAGCACAGGACAGGGAGGGAACACAGAAGTCTTC. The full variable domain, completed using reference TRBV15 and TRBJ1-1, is DAGVTQTPRHEVAEKGQTIILKCEPVSGHNDLFWYRQTKIQGLELLSYFRSKSLMEDGGAFKDRFKAEMLNSSFSTLKIQPTEPKDSAVYLCASTGQGGNTEVFFGKGTRLTVV.